Shown below are 24 T cell receptor beta chains from a single sample sequenced in a study of vaccination effects on CD4 cells after COVID-19. Antigens of these TCRs are unknown. Before any sequencing was done, the ViraFEST assay used viral peptide pools to expand antigen-specific CD4+ T cells. Upon completion of about eleven days in culture, CD4+ T cells were isolated. According to the study, vaccine recipients showed no prior SARS-CoV-2 infection and negative nucleocapsid antibodies. The method was immunoSEQ multiplex PCR; TCRdb's version includes in-frame clones alone and lacks a portion of them. In the table there are 74,000 or so clones, about 80% of which are singletons. The input for sequencing was CD4+ T cells from PBMCs cultured with SARS-CoV-2 spike peptides, taken before COVID-19 vaccination. The receptors come from a human donor who received a COVID-19 vaccine.

This clone was counted a few times. The V call is TRBV7-8, the J call TRBJ2-7; D not resolved. Germline V gene sequence: CDR1 SGHVS, CDR2 FQNEAQ. This CDR3 has 14 amino acids. V was pared by 0 bases and J by 3 bases, with 9 bases between. CDR3 loop: CASSLALGFYEQYV. The CDR3 coding sequence is TGTGCCAGCAGCTTAGCGCTGGGATTCTACGAGCAGTACGTC.

The chain has TRBV7-2 and TRBJ2-5; 7 positions match TRBD2. CDR3 length equals 15 residues. Germline loops: CDR1 SGHTA, CDR2 FQGNSA. Trimming cost V 3 bases and J 0 bases; bases outside gene matches: 4. The CDR3 DNA sequence: TGTGCCAGCAGCTTCTCGCGGGGGAACCAAGAGACCCAGTACTTC. This codes for CASSFSRGNQETQYF.

This chain links TRBV9 with TRBJ2-1, with 9 bases matching TRBD2. With 3 bases clipped from V and 4 bases from J, the junction kept 20 bases outside the gene matches. The CDR3 runs 20 residues. CDR1 and CDR2 from the germline V gene are SGDLS and YYNGEE. The CDR3 protein is CASSGPMHRPSGGSYNEQFF. The CDR3 coding sequence is TGTGCCAGCAGCGGACCAATGCACCGACCGAGCGGGGGGTCTTACAATGAGCAGTTCTTC.

The rearrangement joins TRBV2 to TRBJ2-3; no clear D. CDR1 SNHLY and CDR2 FYNNEI come from the germline V gene. The CDR3 spans 16 residues. Trimming left V 1 base short and J 0 bases short, with 11 bases between. In DNA, the CDR3 is TGTGCCAGCAGTGAAGTCTACTGGCAGAGCACAGATACGCAGTATTTT. Amino acid sequence: CASSEVYWQSTDTQYF.

The chain employs TRBV5-5 and TRBJ1-2; 7 nucleotides line up with TRBD1. This CDR3 contains 13 residues. V gave up 0 bases and J gave up 8 bases; unmatched junction bases: 4. From germline, CDR1 is SGHKS and CDR2 YYEKEE (reference sequence). CDR3 loop: CASSLAAGGGYTF. Here the CDR3 DNA reads TGTGCCAGCAGCTTGGCCGCAGGGGGGGGCTACACCTTC.

The rearrangement uses TRBV6-2 or TRBV6-3 and TRBJ2-6; D uncertain. V was clipped by 6 bases and J by 4 bases, with 10 bases between them. CDR3 length: 14 amino acids. Germline loops: CDR1 MNHEY, CDR2 SVGEGT. The DNA for the CDR3 is TGTGCCAGCAGCCCTGCTCGGGGGGCCAACGTCCTGACTTTC. The encoded protein is CASSPARGANVLTF.

The chain carries TRBV3-1 (or the pseudogene TRBV3-2) and TRBJ2-5; TRBD2 might be the D (5 bases). From germline, CDR1 is LGHDT and CDR2 YNNKEL (reference sequence). This CDR3 is 15 amino acids long. V shed 6 bases and J shed 5 bases, with 19 bases lying between them. CDR3 protein: CASSRPASRVETQYF. The CDR3 DNA reads TGTGCCAGCAGTCGGCCGGCTAGCCGGGTGGAGACCCAGTACTTC.

V gene TRBV14 combines with J gene TRBJ1-2; D is uncertain. The germline gives CDR1 SGHDN, CDR2 FVKESK. V gave up 0 bases and J gave up 5 bases, with 16 bases separating them. The CDR3 extends over 16 amino acids. The CDR3 DNA reads as TGTGCCAGCAGCCAAGATGTCGGAGTTCCTTGGTATGGCTACACCTTC. Protein: CASSQDVGVPWYGYTF.

This clone has just a few counts. The V gene is TRBV7-9, the J gene TRBJ2-3; no clear D. The ends were cut back, 2 bases at V and 14 bases at J, with 17 bases in the middle. The CDR3 is 13 residues long. Germline CDR1 is SEHNR and CDR2 is FQNEAQ (reference sequence). CDR3 nucleotides: TGTGCCAGCAGCTTAACTGTCACAGATACGGGGTATTTT. This encodes CASSLTVTDTGYF.

This chain uses TRBV24-1 with TRBJ2-3; D remains ambiguous. The V end was cut by 4 bases, the J end by 0 bases, with 4 bases between. The germline gives CDR1 KGHDR, CDR2 SFDVKD. The length of the CDR3 is 13 residues. The CDR3 DNA follows: TGTGCCACCAGTGAACATAGCACAGATACGCAGTATTTT. The encoded protein is CATSEHSTDTQYF.

This sequence joins TRBV30 and TRBJ1-6; 9 bases agree with TRBD1. CDR3 size: 16 residues. Trimming cost V 2 bases and J 10 bases; bases outside gene matches: 12. In germline, CDR1 is GTSNPN, CDR2 SVGIG (reference sequence). The DNA of the CDR3 is TGTGCCTGGAGTTCCCAACCGAGGACAGGGGCATCACCCCTCCACTTT. This translates into CAWSSQPRTGASPLHF.

CDR3 nucleotides: TGTGCCATCAGTGGGGTTAACTATGGCTACACCTTC. Its protein is CAISGVNYGYTF. The chain couples TRBV10-3 to TRBJ1-2; no clear D gene. CDR3 length: 12 residues. Germline assignment: CDR1 ENHRY and CDR2 SYGVKD. Trimming cost V 4 bases and J 1 base, with 4 bases left between them.

The chain couples TRBV9 to TRBJ2-1; 9 bases match TRBD2. The CDR3 loop spans 16 amino acids. Germline V gene sequence: CDR1 SGDLS, CDR2 YYNGEE. With 0 bases clipped from V and 6 bases from J, the junction kept 7 bases outside the gene matches. The CDR3 sequence is CASSVVVAGGINEQFF. CDR3 coding DNA: TGTGCCAGCAGCGTAGTTGTCGCGGGGGGGATCAATGAGCAGTTCTTC.

V usage is TRBV19 and J usage is TRBJ1-5; 8 bases are a match to TRBD1. The J segment lost 4 bases and the V segment lost 1 base, leaving 6 bases of the junction unmatched. This CDR3 is 16 amino acids long. Germline CDR1 LNHDA, CDR2 SQIVND (reference sequence). CDR3 DNA: TGTGCCAGTAGTATAGCGGGTCGGACAGGGAATCAGCCCCAGCATTTT. It codes for CASSIAGRTGNQPQHF.

The V and J genes are TRBV25-1 and TRBJ2-1; D not resolved. V dropped 7 bases and J dropped 8 bases, with 15 bases sitting between them. Germline values: CDR1 MGHDK, CDR2 SYGVNS. The CDR3 contains 13 residues. CDR3 protein: CASTLGTNHEQFF. The CDR3 DNA follows: TGTGCCAGCACCCTCGGCACGAACCATGAGCAGTTCTTC. The full variable domain, rest sourced from reference TRBV25-1 and TRBJ2-1, is EADIYQTPRYLVIGTGKKITLECSQTMGHDKMYWYQQDPGMELHLIHYSYGVNSTEKGDLSSESTVSRIRTEHFPLTLESARPSHTSQYLCASTLGTNHEQFFGPGTRLTVL.

This rearrangement joins TRBV18 to TRBJ1-4; no clear D gene. The CDR3 has 15 residues. Trimming left V 3 bases short and J 5 bases short, with 13 bases between. Germline V gene sequence: CDR1 KGHSH, CDR2 LQKENI. The CDR3 loop reads CASSPRLGLNEKLFF. DNA for the CDR3: TGTGCCAGCTCACCCCGGCTAGGACTGAATGAAAAACTGTTTTTT.

The V call is TRBV19, the J call TRBJ1-4; D is unclear. The germline gives CDR1 LNHDA, CDR2 SQIVND (reference sequence). The CDR3 covers 14 residues. Trimming removed 6 bases at V and 8 bases at J, with 16 bases between. Written as DNA, the CDR3 is TGTGCCAGTAGCGGCACTCCGGAGGGCGAAAAACTGTTTTTT. This sequence encodes CASSGTPEGEKLFF.

The CDR3 sequence: CAWTGKGASTDTQYF. As DNA, the CDR3 is TGTGCCTGGACAGGGAAGGGGGCTAGCACAGATACGCAGTATTTT. This rearrangement joins TRBV30 to TRBJ2-3; the match to TRBD1 covers 7 bases. From germline, CDR1 is GTSNPN and CDR2 SVGIG (reference sequence). The junction had 7 bases not matched to a gene; V was cut back by 4 bases and J by 0 bases. This CDR3 region has 15 residues.

The chain links TRBV5-1 to TRBJ1-6; D is ambiguous. This CDR3 region has 16 residues. Germline V gives CDR1 SGHRS, CDR2 YFSETQ. Trimming took 6 bases from V and 0 from J, leaving 13 bases between them. CDR3 DNA: TGCGCCAGCATGGCCGGGCCCAGCTCCTATAATTCACCCCTCCACTTT. Its protein product is CASMAGPSSYNSPLHF.

The gene calls are TRBV12-5 and TRBJ2-5; D unresolved. CDR1 and CDR2 from the germline V gene are LGHNT and FRNRAP. This CDR3 is 18 amino acids long. The V and J ends lost 0 bases and 2 bases respectively, with 19 bases between them. CDR3 DNA: TGTGCTAGTGGTTTGGTACGAGATGGACGTACAAAACAAGAGACCCAGTACTTC. Translating it yields CASGLVRDGRTKQETQYF. Together with reference TRBV12-5 and TRBJ2-5, the CDR3 gives the full variable domain: DARVTQTPRHKVTEMGQEVTMRCQPILGHNTVFWYRQTMMQGLELLAYFRNRAPLDDSGMPKDRFSAEMPDATLATLKIQPSEPRDSAVYFCASGLVRDGRTKQETQYFGPGTRLLVL.

CDR3 protein: CASSEMAGRETQYF. CDR3 DNA sequence: TGCGCCAGCAGTGAGATGGCAGGGAGAGAGACCCAGTACTTC. This chain joins TRBV10-1 and TRBJ2-5; the D call may be TRBD1 or TRBD2 (5 bases each). The germline V and J ends were trimmed by 2 bases and 4 bases, with 11 bases remaining between them. The germline CDR1 and CDR2 sequences are WNHNN and SYGVQD (reference sequence). CDR3 length: 14 residues.

The gene calls are TRBV19 and TRBJ2-7; maybe TRBD2 (7 bases). CDR3 size: 18 residues. CDR1 is LNHDA and CDR2 is SQIVND in the germline V gene (reference sequence). The V and J ends lost 7 bases and 4 bases respectively, with 29 bases between them. CDR3 sequence reads: CASIKPNAGAHEFYEQYV. CDR3 sequence (DNA): TGTGCCAGTATTAAGCCGAATGCGGGGGCCCACGAGTTTTACGAGCAGTACGTC.

On this clone itself: An end of the junction differs from the germline gene, which may be a read error. The V gene is TRBV6-1, the J gene TRBJ2-3, with 10 nucleotides matching TRBD1. The CDR3 extends over 15 amino acids. Germline V gene lookup returns CDR1 MNHNS and CDR2 SASEGT. The CDR3 spells CASSKATGGADTQYF. CDR3 bases: TGTGCCAGCAGTAAAGCGACAGGGGGCGCAGATACGCAGTATTTT.

V is TRBV19 and J is TRBJ1-1; D uncertain. Per germline, CDR1 LNHDA and CDR2 SQIVND (reference sequence). The CDR3 runs to 14 residues. The ends were cut back, 2 bases at V and 0 bases at J, with 7 bases in the middle. CDR3 amino acids: CASSISGLNTEAFF. The DNA of the CDR3 is TGTGCCAGTAGTATATCTGGGTTGAACACTGAAGCTTTCTTT.